These T cell receptor beta chains were read from a single sample in a study of chemoradiotherapy in HPV16-positive cancers. The table came from immunoSEQ multiplex PCR; TCRdb's copy has only in-frame clones and leaves some out. Of about 3,000 clones listed, approximately 86% were seen once; the top ten hold about a tenth. The sequenced sample was blood, obtained from a patient who underwent chemoradiotherapy. The receptors here all came from a human donor with HPV-associated anogenital cancer. CDR3s include the opening cysteine and the closing phenylalanine or tryptophan. Fields, in order: CDR3 protein, CDR3 DNA, V gene, J gene, clone size, D gene. A D gene is named only where the DNA matches it firmly. The size field is filled for only some rows; it gives once, few, many or a size class.

CDR3 protein: CAVAGSSGEQYF; CDR3 DNA: TGTGCCGTGGCGGGGTCCTCGGGGGAGCAGTACTTC; V gene: TRBV10-3; J gene: TRBJ2-7; clone size: .; D gene: .
CDR3 protein: CASSRGPTGAEAFF; CDR3 DNA: TGTGCCAGCAGCCGGGGACCCACGGGCGCTGAAGCTTTCTTT; V gene: TRBV5-6; J gene: TRBJ1-1; clone size: few; D gene: .
CDR3 protein: CASSPLAGGNDNEQFF; CDR3 DNA: TGTGCCAGCAGCCCATTAGCGGGGGGGAACGACAATGAGCAGTTCTTC; V gene: TRBV11-2; J gene: TRBJ2-1; clone size: .; D gene: TRBD2
CDR3 protein: CASRGQGGTEAFF; CDR3 DNA: TGTGCCAGCAGAGGACAGGGTGGGACTGAAGCTTTCTTT; V gene: TRBV6-5; J gene: TRBJ1-1; clone size: .; D gene: TRBD1
CDR3 protein: CASSQETAGWADTQYF; CDR3 DNA: TGCGCCAGCAGCCAAGAAACGGCGGGGTGGGCAGATACGCAGTATTTT; V gene: TRBV4-3; J gene: TRBJ2-3; clone size: .; D gene: .
CDR3 protein: CASSLGTGNYGYTF; CDR3 DNA: TGTGCCAGCAGCTTAGGGACAGGGAACTATGGCTACACCTTC; V gene: TRBV13; J gene: TRBJ1-2; clone size: .; D gene: TRBD1
CDR3 protein: CASSPPYEQYF; CDR3 DNA: TGTGCCAGCAGCCCCCCCTACGAGCAGTACTTC; V gene: TRBV4-2; J gene: TRBJ2-7; clone size: .; D gene: .
CDR3 protein: CASSQEPGQNYGYTF; CDR3 DNA: TGCGCCAGCAGCCAAGAGCCCGGACAGAACTATGGCTACACCTTC; V gene: TRBV4-1; J gene: TRBJ1-2; clone size: .; D gene: .
CDR3 protein: CASRHQGVLGEKLFF; CDR3 DNA: TGTGCCAGCAGGCATCAGGGAGTCCTGGGCGAAAAACTGTTTTTT; V gene: TRBV2; J gene: TRBJ1-4; clone size: .; D gene: .
CDR3 protein: CASSLEGRNYEQYF; CDR3 DNA: TGTGCCAGCAGCTTAGAGGGACGTAACTACGAGCAGTACTTC; V gene: TRBV5-4; J gene: TRBJ2-7; clone size: .; D gene: .
CDR3 protein: CASSLEVGTGSAGELFF; CDR3 DNA: TGTGCCAGCAGCTTAGAAGTGGGGACAGGGTCGGCCGGGGAGCTGTTTTTT; V gene: TRBV7-9; J gene: TRBJ2-2; clone size: .; D gene: TRBD1
CDR3 protein: CASSHGQSNTEAFF; CDR3 DNA: TGCGCCAGCAGCCACGGACAGTCGAACACTGAAGCTTTCTTT; V gene: TRBV4-1; J gene: TRBJ1-1; clone size: .; D gene: .
CDR3 protein: CASSVVASGGAVSDTQYF; CDR3 DNA: TGTGCCAGCAGCGTAGTGGCTAGCGGGGGGGCCGTCTCAGATACGCAGTATTTT; V gene: TRBV9; J gene: TRBJ2-3; clone size: .; D gene: TRBD2
CDR3 protein: CASSIGSVETQYF; CDR3 DNA: TGTGCCAGCAGCATAGGTAGCGTCGAGACCCAGTACTTC; V gene: TRBV5-7; J gene: TRBJ2-5; clone size: .; D gene: .
CDR3 protein: CATVMQETQYF; CDR3 DNA: TGTGCCACTGTGATGCAAGAGACCCAGTACTTC; V gene: TRBV19; J gene: TRBJ2-5; clone size: .; D gene: .
CDR3 protein: CAWSVGMGEPQHF; CDR3 DNA: TGTGCCTGGAGTGTCGGGATGGGAGAGCCCCAGCATTTT; V gene: TRBV30; J gene: TRBJ1-5; clone size: few; D gene: .
CDR3 protein: CASSLRLTPYEQYF; CDR3 DNA: TGTGCCAGCAGCTTGAGGCTAACCCCCTACGAGCAGTACTTC; V gene: TRBV5-4; J gene: TRBJ2-7; clone size: .; D gene: .
CDR3 protein: CASSSNRGRSTEAFF; CDR3 DNA: TGTGCCAGCAGCTCAAACAGGGGTCGGAGCACTGAAGCTTTCTTT; V gene: TRBV2; J gene: TRBJ1-1; clone size: once; D gene: TRBD1
CDR3 protein: CSVTKGTQYF; CDR3 DNA: TGCAGCGTGACCAAGGGGACCCAGTACTTC; V gene: TRBV29-1; J gene: TRBJ2-5; clone size: .; D gene: .
CDR3 protein: CASSLAGDSWNTEAFF; CDR3 DNA: TGTGCCAGCAGCTTAGCCGGAGACAGCTGGAACACTGAAGCTTTCTTT; V gene: TRBV7-2; J gene: TRBJ1-1; clone size: .; D gene: .